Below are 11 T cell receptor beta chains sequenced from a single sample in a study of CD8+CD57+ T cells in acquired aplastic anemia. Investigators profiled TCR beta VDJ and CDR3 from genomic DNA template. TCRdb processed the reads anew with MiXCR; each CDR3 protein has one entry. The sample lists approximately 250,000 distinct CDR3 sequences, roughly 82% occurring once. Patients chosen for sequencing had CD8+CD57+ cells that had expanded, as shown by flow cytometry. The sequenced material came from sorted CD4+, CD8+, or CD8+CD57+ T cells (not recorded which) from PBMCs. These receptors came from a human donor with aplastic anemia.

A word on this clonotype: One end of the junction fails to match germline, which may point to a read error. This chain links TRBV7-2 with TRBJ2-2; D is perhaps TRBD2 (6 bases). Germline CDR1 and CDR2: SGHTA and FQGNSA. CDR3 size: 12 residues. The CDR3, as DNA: TGTGCCAGCAGCTTAGCGCGCGGGGCGCTGTTTTTT. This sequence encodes CASSLARGALFF.

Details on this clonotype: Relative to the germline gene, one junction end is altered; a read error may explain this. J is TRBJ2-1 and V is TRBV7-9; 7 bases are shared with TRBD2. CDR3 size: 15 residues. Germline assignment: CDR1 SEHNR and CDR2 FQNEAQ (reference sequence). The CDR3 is CASSLASGGYTEQFF. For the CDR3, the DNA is TGTGCCAGTAGTTTAGCTAGCGGAGGCTACACTGAGCAGTTCTTC. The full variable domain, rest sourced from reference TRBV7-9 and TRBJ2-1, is DTGVSQNPRHKITKRGQNVTFRCDPISEHNRLYWYRQTLGQGPEFLTYFQNEAQLEKSRLLSDRFSAERPKGSFSTLEIQRTEQGDSAMYLCASSLASGGYTEQFFGPGTRLTVL.

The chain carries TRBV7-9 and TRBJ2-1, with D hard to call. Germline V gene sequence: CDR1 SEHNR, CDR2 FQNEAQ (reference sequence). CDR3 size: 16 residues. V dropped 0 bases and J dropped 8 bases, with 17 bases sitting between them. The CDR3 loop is CASSLAGGYGADEQFF. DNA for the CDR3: TGTGCCAGCAGCTTAGCGGGCGGCTACGGTGCGGATGAGCAGTTCTTC.

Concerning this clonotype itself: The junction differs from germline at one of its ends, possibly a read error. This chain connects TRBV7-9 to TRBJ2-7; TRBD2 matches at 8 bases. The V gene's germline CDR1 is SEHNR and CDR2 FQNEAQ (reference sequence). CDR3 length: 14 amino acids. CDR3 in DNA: TGCGCCGGCCGGGGGGGGAGGGAGGCCCAGTACCTGGGGTTC. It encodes CAGRGGREAQYLGF.

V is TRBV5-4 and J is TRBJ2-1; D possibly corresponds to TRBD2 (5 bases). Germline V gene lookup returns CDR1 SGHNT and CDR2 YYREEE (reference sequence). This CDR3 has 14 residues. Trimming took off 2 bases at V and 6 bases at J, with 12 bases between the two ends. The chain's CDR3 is CASSFASFSNEQFF. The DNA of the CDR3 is TGTGCCAGCAGCTTTGCTAGCTTCTCCAATGAGCAGTTCTTC.

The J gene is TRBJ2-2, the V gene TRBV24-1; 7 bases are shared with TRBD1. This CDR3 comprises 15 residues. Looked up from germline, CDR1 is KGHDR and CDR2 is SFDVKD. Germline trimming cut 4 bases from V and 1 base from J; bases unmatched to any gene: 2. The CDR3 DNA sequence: TGTGCCACCAGTGAACAGGGGCGGAACACCGGGGAGCTGTTTTTT. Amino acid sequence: CATSEQGRNTGELFF.

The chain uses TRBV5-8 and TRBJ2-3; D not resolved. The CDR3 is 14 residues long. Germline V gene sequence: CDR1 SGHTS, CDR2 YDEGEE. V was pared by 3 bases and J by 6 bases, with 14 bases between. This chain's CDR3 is CASSYLGSPDTQYF. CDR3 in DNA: TGTGCCAGCAGCTACCTAGGCAGTCCCGATACGCAGTATTTT.

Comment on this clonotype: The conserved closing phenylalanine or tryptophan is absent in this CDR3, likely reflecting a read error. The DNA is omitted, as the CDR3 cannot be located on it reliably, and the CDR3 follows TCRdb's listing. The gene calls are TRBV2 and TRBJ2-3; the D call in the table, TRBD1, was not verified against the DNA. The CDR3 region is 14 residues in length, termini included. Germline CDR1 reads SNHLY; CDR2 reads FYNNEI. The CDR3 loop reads CASSVGGIHETLYC.

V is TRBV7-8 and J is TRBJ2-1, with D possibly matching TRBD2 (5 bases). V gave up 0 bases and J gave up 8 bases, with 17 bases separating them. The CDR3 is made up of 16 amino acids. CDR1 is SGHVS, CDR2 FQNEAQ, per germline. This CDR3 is CASSLAGGAGRHEQFF. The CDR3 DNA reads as TGTGCCAGCAGCTTAGCAGGAGGTGCGGGTAGGCATGAGCAGTTCTTC.

As DNA, the CDR3 is TGTGCCAGCTCAAGACAGGCCAACGCCGTTGTACACGGATACACCTTC. Amino acid sequence: CASSRQANAVVHGYTF. The chain uses TRBV7-3 and TRBJ1-2; the D gene is possibly TRBD1 (6 bases). Looked up from germline, CDR1 is SGHTA and CDR2 is FQGTGA. V was trimmed by 8 bases and J by 11 bases, leaving 30 bases between them. CDR3 length: 16 amino acids.

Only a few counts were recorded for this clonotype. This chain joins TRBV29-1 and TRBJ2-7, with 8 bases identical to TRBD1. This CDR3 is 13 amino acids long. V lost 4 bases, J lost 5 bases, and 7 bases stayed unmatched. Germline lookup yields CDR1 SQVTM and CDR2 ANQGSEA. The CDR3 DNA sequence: TGCAGCGTTGGGAAGACAGGGGTCCACGAGCAGTACTTC. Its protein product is CSVGKTGVHEQYF.